The clone carrying this T cell receptor beta chain has a handful of counts. This sample is part of a study of blood T cell repertoires in COVID-19. Study-level information: Both acute and convalescent COVID-19 samples were obtained from the United States, Italy and Spain.

Original methodology: Estimation of nucleated cell counts was performed using reference gene primer amplification. The data were produced by immunoSEQ multiplex PCR, yet TCRdb's version contains in-frame clones alone and is incomplete. V, J and clone size reflect that table, while D and trimming were determined from the DNA. Of 100,000 or so clones listed, approximately 90% are singletons. V lost 3 bases and J lost 1; bases outside the gene matches: 6. CDR1 is SGHNT and CDR2 is YYREEE in the germline V gene (reference sequence). CDR3 length equals 15 residues. This rearrangement joins TRBV5-4 to TRBJ1-1; 7 nucleotides align to TRBD1. The sequence was collected from a man aged 55 to 69 with acute or convalescent COVID-19. The sample consisted of peripheral blood. CDR3 nucleotide sequence: TGTGCCAGCAGCTCTCAGACAGGGAAGAACACTGAAGCTTTCTTT. Amino acids: CASSSQTGKNTEAFF.